The 17 T cell receptor beta chains given below trace back to one sample, sequenced in a study of regulatory T cells in long-lasting Graves disease. Time point here: persistent/refractory GD, antithyroid drugs over 5 years with positive TRAb. Following extraction of RNA from PBMCs, that RNA was used to make the TCR library. Combining iRepertoire HTBI primers with Arm-PCR of CDR3 regions, the authors built TCR beta libraries. TCRdb passed the multiplex PCR reads through MiXCR, listing each CDR3 protein once. The sample carries 450,000 or so distinct CDR3 sequences, approximately 22% recorded once. The starting material was peripheral blood mononuclear cells (PBMCs), obtained when the disease was refractory, from a patient treated with antithyroid drugs. These receptors originate from a female donor with Graves disease.

Details on this clonotype: Since no conserved phenylalanine or tryptophan closes the CDR3, a read error is the likely cause. No DNA is shown, since the ends of the CDR3 on it are uncertain; the CDR3 is the one TCRdb lists. This chain links TRBV10-3 with TRBJ2-5. The CDR3 has 12 residues if both end residues are counted. CDR1 is ENHRY and CDR2 is SYGVKD in the germline V gene. CDR3 sequence reads: CAISEPTGRVVI.

This clonotype was seen only a few times. V gene TRBV6-1 combines with J gene TRBJ1-4; TRBD1 might be the D (5 bases). This CDR3 is 16 amino acids long. Germline CDR1 is MNHNS and CDR2 is SASEGT. Between the trimmed V and J ends, which lost 0 bases and 0 bases, there was a span of 8 bases. This CDR3 reads CASSEAVGATNEKLFF. The DNA for the CDR3 is TGTGCCAGCAGTGAAGCGGTGGGGGCAACTAATGAAAAACTGTTTTTT.

This clonotype came up many times. The chain carries TRBV6-2 or TRBV6-3 and TRBJ1-1, with unresolved D. This CDR3 region has 14 residues. V was clipped by 2 bases and J by 2 bases, with 9 bases between them. CDR1 MNHEY and CDR2 SVGEGT come from the germline V gene. The CDR3 spells CASSYAGLNTEAFF. The CDR3 DNA reads as TGTGCCAGCAGTTACGCTGGGCTCAACACTGAAGCTTTCTTT.

The chain joins TRBV5-5 to TRBJ2-7, with D hard to call. The length of the CDR3 is 16 residues. Looked up from germline, CDR1 is SGHKS and CDR2 is YYEKEE (reference sequence). V lost 1 base, J lost 1 base, and 15 bases lay in between. CDR3 nucleotide sequence: TGTGCCAGCAGCTTGAGTGGTGTAGCACCATCCTACGAGCAGTACTTC. Residues: CASSLSGVAPSYEQYF.

This clonotype appeared once. The rearrangement joins TRBV12-3 or TRBV12-4 to TRBJ1-5; possible D gene TRBD1, 5 bases. This CDR3 region has 15 residues. V was pared by 2 bases and J by 1 base, with 9 bases between. The chain's CDR3 is CASSLFGGSNQPQHF. The CDR3 DNA sequence: TGTGCCAGCAGTTTATTCGGGGGAAGCAATCAGCCCCAGCATTTT.

This clonotype was seen more than once but under ten times. The CDR3 is CASSQVASHLGGETQYF. CDR3 bases: TGCGCCAGCAGCCAAGTTGCTTCCCACCTGGGGGGTGAGACCCAGTACTTC. The rearrangement joins TRBV4-1 to TRBJ2-5, with D possibly matching TRBD2 (6 bases). Germline loops: CDR1 MGHRA, CDR2 YSYEKL. This CDR3 is built from 17 residues. V gave up 1 base and J gave up 5 bases, with 20 bases separating them.

V gene TRBV7-9 combines with J gene TRBJ2-3; D unresolved. V shed 6 bases and J shed 0 bases, with 10 bases lying between them. The CDR3 runs to 14 residues. Per germline, CDR1 SEHNR and CDR2 FQNEAQ (reference sequence). In DNA, the CDR3 is TGTGCCAGCAGACCTGGTACTAGCACAGATACGCAGTATTTT. Protein sequence: CASRPGTSTDTQYF.

This clonotype occurred many times. The chain recombines TRBV15 with TRBJ2-5, with TRBD2 matching over 7 bases. The V gene's germline CDR1 is LNHNV and CDR2 YYDKDF (reference sequence). V shed 2 bases, J shed 4 bases, and the junction held 1 base outside the gene matches. The CDR3 totals 13 residues. CDR3 protein: CATSRWGGETQYF. The CDR3 coding sequence is TGTGCCACCAGCAGATGGGGGGGAGAGACCCAGTACTTC.

This clonotype was found a few times. Being one base from a much bigger clone, this may be a read error. Since the CDR3 does not end with the conserved phenylalanine or tryptophan, this likely comes from a read error. The chain recombines TRBV28 with TRBJ1-1; the D is unclear. CDR1 and CDR2 from the germline V gene are MDHEN and SYDVKM. V lost 7 bases, J lost 7 bases, and 13 bases lay in between. The CDR3 totals 12 residues. The CDR3 DNA reads as TGTGCCAGCACCTCTAGCTTAAGTGAAGCTTTCCTT. It translates to CASTSSLSEAFL.

J is TRBJ1-2 and V is TRBV7-9, with D unclear. Trimming stripped 8 bases from V and 3 bases from J, with 13 bases between. CDR3 length: 13 residues. CDR1 and CDR2 from the germline V gene are SEHNR and FQNEAQ (reference sequence). CDR3 protein: CASGTTEYYGYTF. Written as DNA, the CDR3 is TGTGCCAGCGGAACGACGGAATACTATGGCTACACCTTC.

This clonotype was counted many times. The chain couples TRBV12-3 or TRBV12-4 to TRBJ1-4; 10 bases match TRBD1. J gave up 10 bases and V 5 bases, and 7 bases lay outside the gene matches. The CDR3 extends over 14 amino acids. CDR3 loop: CASSIWTGGGKLFF. Here the CDR3 DNA reads TGTGCCAGCAGTATATGGACAGGGGGGGGAAAACTGTTTTTT.

This clonotype was observed at least ten times. The CDR3: CASSRGTGTGEKLFF. The CDR3 region has the DNA TGTGCCAGCAGTCGTGGGACAGGGACCGGTGAAAAACTGTTTTTT. The chain is built from TRBV28 and TRBJ1-4; the match to TRBD1 covers 9 bases. The CDR3 has 15 residues. The germline V gene encodes CDR1 MDHEN and CDR2 SYDVKM. With V trimmed by 5 bases and J by 7 bases, 8 bases remained unmatched.

This clonotype occurred many times. The chain has TRBV6-1 and TRBJ2-7; D remains ambiguous. The germline gives CDR1 MNHNS, CDR2 SASEGT. This CDR3 has 13 amino acids. Trimming left V 2 bases short and J 2 bases short, with 7 bases between. This CDR3 reads CASSERWPYEQYF. In nucleotides, the CDR3 is TGTGCCAGCAGTGAACGGTGGCCCTACGAGCAGTACTTC.

The gene calls are TRBV27 and TRBJ2-2; 10 nucleotides agree with TRBD2. The CDR3 length is 15 residues. Per germline, CDR1 MNHEY and CDR2 SMNVEV (reference sequence). With 6 bases clipped from V and 5 bases from J, the junction kept 6 bases outside the gene matches. Here the CDR3 DNA reads TGTGCCAGCAGCCATAGCGGGGGGCAGACCGGGGAGCTGTTTTTT. Translated: CASSHSGGQTGELFF.

This rearrangement joins TRBV19 to TRBJ1-5; no reliable D call. The germline V and J ends were trimmed by 6 bases and 2 bases, with 17 bases remaining between them. Germline CDR1 reads LNHDA; CDR2 reads SQIVND (reference sequence). This CDR3 is 16 amino acids long. CDR3 sequence (DNA): TGTGCCAGTAGCTCCGGGTGGGGATTTGGCAATCAGCCCCAGCATTTT. Residues: CASSSGWGFGNQPQHF. Full variable domain (missing parts from reference TRBV19 and TRBJ1-5): DGGITQSPKYLFRKEGQNVTLSCEQNLNHDAMYWYRQDPGQGLRLIYYSQIVNDFQKGDIAEGYSVSREKKESFPLTVTSAQKNPTAFYLCASSSGWGFGNQPQHFGDGTRLSIL.

This clonotype showed up many times. This chain uses TRBV28 with TRBJ2-7, with 7 bases aligning to TRBD1. CDR1 is MDHEN, CDR2 SYDVKM, per germline. The CDR3 has 18 residues. V lost 5 bases and J lost 3; bases outside the gene matches: 19. The CDR3 region is CASSPYPGQATDLYEQYF. CDR3 DNA sequence: TGTGCCAGCAGTCCCTACCCAGGACAGGCGACTGATCTCTACGAGCAGTACTTC.

A word on this clonotype: Being one base from a much bigger clone, this may be a read error. The chain uses TRBV12-3 or TRBV12-4 and TRBJ1-2, with 7 bases that match TRBD1. The CDR3 runs to 14 residues. The CDR3 spells CASSLTGANYGHTF. The DNA of the CDR3 is TGTGCCAGCAGTTTAACAGGGGCTAACTATGGCCACACCTTC.